The source of this T cell receptor beta chain is a study of regulatory T cells in long-lasting Graves disease (dated by TCRdb to the early 2020s). Study-level background: To count as having persistent Graves' disease, a patient had to have received antithyroid drug treatment for over 5 years with TSH receptor autoantibodies remaining persistently positive. This study used TCR sequencing and RNA sequencing of peripheral blood to compare persistent Graves' disease patients against newly diagnosed Graves' disease patients. The study was registered as a clinical trial and conducted in China. A total of around 35 samples underwent TCR sequencing, from about 13 patients with persistent Graves' disease and approximately 20 patients with newly diagnosed Graves' disease. Persistent Graves' disease patients in the clinical cohort had taken antithyroid drugs for roughly ten years on average. The research as a whole found: The authors acknowledged the small sample size as a limitation that may reduce accuracy. Persistent disease showed preferential use of TRBV28, TRBJ1-2 and TRBJ2-5, whereas newly diagnosed disease favored TRBV20-1 and TRBJ2-1. Sequencing and analysis were limited to the TCR beta chain. Peripheral blood alone was examined, since thyroid tissue, which constituted the primary lesion, could not be accessed. Persistent patients shared more public clonotypes among themselves (fewer than 3,000) than newly diagnosed patients did (more than 950). Lower TCR Shannon entropy and fewer highly expanded clones were observed in persistent Graves' disease patients than in newly diagnosed patients, which suggested clonal expansion.

Library preparation employed multiplex PCR. Sequencing used an Illumina HiSeq 4000. CDR3 regions were amplified by Arm-PCR with iRepertoire HTBI primers to construct TCR beta libraries. PCR products were gel purified before sequencing. In the authors' own workflow: A total of around 66 TRBV and some 15 TRBJ segments were identified across samples and were used for gene usage analysis of CDR3 amino acid clonotypes. COPE and FqMerger were used to merge the filtered high-quality paired reads into contigs. BLAST was used to align contigs to IMGT TRBV, TRBD and TRBJ reference genes, with CDR3 defined following IMGT. Any clonotype with a frequency above 0.1% was counted as a highly expanded clone. Shannon entropy served as the measure of repertoire diversity, while the Gini coefficient captured V-J evenness. A clonotype found in more than one individual was treated as public. The public reads were reprocessed in TCRdb via fastp at Q25 and MiXCR, keeping in-frame beta chains. When rows share a CDR3 protein, they turn into one entry using the most common DNA and genes. Clone size and V and J calls follow TCRdb, not the original study. Here the sample has approximately 380,000 distinct CDR3 sequences; roughly 20% occur a single time. The top ten clones comprise around 20% of the sample.

Including cysteine and phenylalanine, the CDR3 has 13 amino acids. The retained sequence is limited to the CDR3, 39 bases, with the frame set at the first base. V gives up 1 base and J gives up 1 base, and the segment between their germline ends measures 8 bases. CDR1 DFQATT and CDR2 SNEGSKA are derived from the germline V gene (reference sequence). This clonotype was found a few times. The target of this receptor is not known. Base qualities are not provided; no much larger clone lies one nucleotide away. The time point label corresponds to: persistent/refractory GD, antithyroid drugs over 5 years with positive TRAb. For both TCR sequencing and RNA sequencing, RNA was extracted from PBMCs using TRIzol. The diagnosis of Graves' disease followed American Thyroid Association guidelines. Recruitment of patients was carried out at an endocrinology department in Xi'an, China. Each patient gave 7 to 9.5 milliliters of peripheral blood, collected in an EDTA anticoagulant tube. PBMCs were isolated by Ficoll Paque Plus density gradient separation without further T cell sorting. RNA quality was checked with an Agilent 2100 Bioanalyzer and agarose gel, and concentration with a NanoDrop 2000.

In this chain, TRBV20-1 is recombined with TRBJ2-7; 6 matching bases give a weak D call of TRBD2. The receptor's source is a female donor with Graves disease. This specimen consisted of peripheral blood mononuclear cells (PBMCs), obtained when the disease was refractory, from a patient treated with antithyroid drugs. For the CDR3, the sequence is CSARGDWSYEQYF. The DNA sequence follows: TGCAGTGCTAGAGGGGACTGGTCCTACGAGCAGTACTTC.